The source of this TCR beta chain is a study of T cells in Graves' hyperthyroidism and ophthalmopathy. The CDR3 loop spans 14 amino acids. V gave up 3 bases and J gave up 5 bases; unmatched junction bases: 5. The germline V gene has CDR1 SGHDN and CDR2 FVKESK. Amplification of TCR beta CDR3 regions was performed using RNA transcripts as template. TCR CDR3 regions were first amplified by RT-PCR with HTBI primers. TCRdb used MiXCR to reprocess the multiplex PCR reads, holding one entry per CDR3 protein. The table records around 420,000 distinct CDR3 sequences, about 15% of them present only once. This clonotype turned up a few times.

The TCR was taken from a woman under 30 with Graves' hyperthyroidism. The gene calls are TRBV14 and TRBJ2-5; 8 bases agree with TRBD1. Sequencing input: blood. The CDR3 sequence: CASSQWTGSETQYF. In nucleotides, the CDR3 is TGTGCCAGCAGCCAGTGGACAGGGAGTGAGACCCAGTACTTC.